This TCR beta chain was captured in a study of T cell responses to AZD1222 COVID-19 vaccine. There are 11 residues in the CDR3. Trimming removed 7 bases from V and 3 bases from J, with 7 bases in between. CDR1 and CDR2 (germline): SNHLY, FYNNEI. Study-wide findings and caveats: A mostly white British donor set with more females was recruited, and clonal diversity was possibly underestimated. When two AZD1222 doses had been given, Spike-specific TCR breadth and depth rose. At study baseline, merely a handful of AZD1222 recipients were seropositive. Across the whole spike, CD4 TCRs peaked at regions 160-218 and 743-854.

This clone occurred once. Antigen unknown. Sequencing used immunoSEQ multiplex PCR; TCRdb keeps in-frame clones, though not all of them. The data contain tens of thousands of clones, about nine tenths of them singletons. The TCR comes from an adult in good health. The source material was peripheral blood, sampled on day 0 of AZD1222 vaccination. This sequence joins TRBV2 and TRBJ2-7; maybe TRBD2 (5 bases). Written as DNA, the CDR3 is TGTGCCAGCACTAGCTTCTACGAGCAGTACTTC. As protein: CASTSFYEQYF.